The 19 T cell receptor beta chains presented below share a single source sample, sequenced in a study of OX40 agonist ivuxolimab in advanced cancers. Assay: immunoSEQ multiplex PCR; the TCRdb copy retains only in-frame clones and omits some. Here the sample spans roughly 15,000 clones, roughly 79% being singletons. Sequenced here: CD4+ or CD8+ T cells sorted from blood, sampled in a trial of the OX40 agonist ivuxolimab. Receptors originate from an adult with an advanced solid tumor such as melanoma, head and neck, liver or kidney cancer.

This chain joins TRBV19 and TRBJ2-5; D perhaps matches TRBD2 (6 bases). The J call could be wrong; TRBJ2-7 is a better fit for the DNA end. Germline values: CDR1 LNHDA, CDR2 SQIVND (reference sequence). This CDR3 region has 14 residues. This chain's CDR3 is CASSTPGTEYEQYF. CDR3 sequence (DNA): TGTGCCAGTAGTACTCCCGGGACTGAGTACGAGCAGTACTTC.

This clone was recorded only once. The rearrangement joins TRBV5-5 to TRBJ1-3, with 8 bases aligning to TRBD1. There are 16 residues in the CDR3. Unmatched junction bases numbered 9, after V lost 3 bases and J lost 4 bases. Per the germline V gene, CDR1 is SGHKS and CDR2 is YYEKEE (reference sequence). The CDR3 DNA reads as TGTGCCAGCAGCTGGGGAATACAGGGGGACGGAAACACCATATATTTT. It specifies CASSWGIQGDGNTIYF.

In this sample, this clone turned up a few times. The chain uses TRBV9 and TRBJ2-1; TRBD2 is a possible D gene (5 bases). The CDR3 contains 14 residues. Germline V CDR1 and CDR2: SGDLS, YYNGEE. The germline V and J ends were trimmed by 4 bases and 6 bases, with 14 bases remaining between them. The CDR3 sequence is CASSTGWAVNEQFF. The CDR3 DNA reads TGTGCCAGCAGCACGGGGTGGGCGGTCAATGAGCAGTTCTTC.

The rearrangement links TRBV27 to TRBJ2-7, with D possibly matching TRBD1 (5 bases). With 3 bases removed from V and 6 bases from J, the gap between germline ends came to 12 bases. This CDR3 is built from 13 residues. Germline V lookup: CDR1 MNHEY, CDR2 SMNVEV (reference sequence). DNA for the CDR3: TGTGCCAGCAGTTTCCCCGACAGCCCCGAGCAGTACTTC. The encoded protein is CASSFPDSPEQYF.

The rearrangement links TRBV27 to TRBJ2-7, with no clear D. The germline V and J ends were trimmed by 3 bases and 0 bases, with 6 bases remaining between them. CDR1 and CDR2 from the germline V gene are MNHEY and SMNVEV (reference sequence). The CDR3 totals 13 residues. The CDR3 nucleotides are TGTGCCAGCAGTTTCGAGAGCTCCTACGAGCAGTACTTC. Residues: CASSFESSYEQYF.

A few counts support this clone. The rearrangement links TRBV5-1 to TRBJ2-3, with 15 bases matching TRBD2. The junction had 9 bases not matched to a gene; V was cut back by 4 bases and J by 3 bases. The CDR3 sequence is 18 residues long. Germline CDR1 reads SGHRS; CDR2 reads YFSETQ. The CDR3: CASSPGLAGGLGTDTQYF. CDR3 in DNA: TGCGCCAGCAGCCCGGGACTAGCGGGAGGATTGGGTACAGATACGCAGTATTTT.

The gene calls are TRBV6-5 and TRBJ2-1; weak D call: TRBD2 (5 bases). CDR3 length: 15 amino acids. Germline CDR1 reads MNHEY; CDR2 reads SVGAGI. V lost 7 bases and J 0 bases, leaving 13 bases between the germline ends. CDR3 in amino acids: CASTRKGSSYNEQFF. CDR3 sequence (DNA): TGTGCCAGCACCCGAAAAGGGAGCTCCTACAATGAGCAGTTCTTC.

The chain carries TRBV18 and TRBJ1-2; D ambiguous. The CDR3 is 12 amino acids. Germline assignment: CDR1 KGHSH and CDR2 LQKENI. V was pared by 8 bases and J by 8 bases, with 15 bases between. CDR3 sequence reads: CASTQSDEGYTF. Written as DNA, the CDR3 is TGTGCCAGCACACAGAGCGACGAGGGCTACACCTTC.

This chain connects TRBV10-3 to TRBJ2-7; a possible D gene is TRBD2 (5 bases). Germline V gene lookup returns CDR1 ENHRY and CDR2 SYGVKD. Trimming removed 4 bases from V and 2 bases from J, with 21 bases in between. The CDR3 runs to 17 residues. The CDR3 DNA follows: TGTGCCATCAGTGGCCCCGGCGACCGGGAAGTGGCCTACGAGCAGTACTTC. This translates into CAISGPGDREVAYEQYF.

V usage is TRBV5-1 and J usage is TRBJ2-7; the D is unclear. CDR1 is SGHRS, CDR2 YFSETQ, per germline. The CDR3 is 14 residues long. V was trimmed by 0 bases and J by 4 bases, leaving 11 bases between them. The CDR3 protein is CASSLESRGYEQYF. The CDR3 DNA reads as TGCGCCAGCAGCTTGGAATCTCGAGGATACGAGCAGTACTTC. The whole variable domain, filled in from reference TRBV5-1 and TRBJ2-7, reads KAGVTQTPRYLIKTRGQQVTLSCSPISGHRSVSWYQQTPGQGLQFLFEYFSETQRNKGNFPGRFSGRQFSNSRSEMNVSTLELGDSALYLCASSLESRGYEQYFGPGTRLTVT.

This clone was seen once. This sequence joins TRBV27 and TRBJ2-7, with D unresolved. This CDR3 is 13 amino acids long. Per the germline V gene, CDR1 is MNHEY and CDR2 is SMNVEV (reference sequence). V was pared by 2 bases and J by 2 bases, with 7 bases between. The CDR3: CASSLSLAYEQYF. The CDR3 coding sequence is TGTGCCAGCAGTTTAAGCCTAGCCTACGAGCAGTACTTC.

This chain joins TRBV10-2 and TRBJ1-5, with D possibly matching TRBD1 (6 bases). The V end was cut by 3 bases, the J end by 4 bases, with 7 bases between. This CDR3 is built from 13 residues. Germline CDR1 is WSHSY and CDR2 is SAAADI. Written as DNA, the CDR3 is TGCGCCAGCAGTGATGACAGGAATCAGCCCCAGCATTTT. It is translated as CASSDDRNQPQHF.

The V call is TRBV6-5, the J call TRBJ1-2, with TRBD1 matching over 12 bases. This CDR3 region has 14 residues. Germline CDR1 and CDR2: MNHEY and SVGAGI. With 6 bases clipped from V and 7 bases from J, the junction kept 6 bases outside the gene matches. CDR3 sequence: CASRPGQGAPGYTF. The CDR3 DNA sequence: TGTGCCAGCAGACCGGGACAGGGGGCTCCTGGCTACACCTTC.

The chain recombines TRBV27 with TRBJ1-1; 9 nucleotides agree with TRBD1. Germline V CDR1 and CDR2: MNHEY, SMNVEV (reference sequence). The CDR3 length is 16 residues. Trimming took 5 bases from V and 5 from J; bases not matched to a gene: 12. The CDR3 reads CASSLGQGVGLTEAFF. The CDR3 DNA reads TGTGCCAGCAGTCTGGGACAGGGAGTTGGTTTGACTGAAGCTTTCTTT.

This clone has a single count. This chain connects TRBV10-3 to TRBJ1-2; D is unclear. Looked up from germline, CDR1 is ENHRY and CDR2 is SYGVKD. The CDR3 is made up of 14 amino acids. Deletions cut 4 bases from V and 4 bases from J, with 13 bases between. The CDR3 here is CAISVSGFGYGYTF. Here the CDR3 DNA reads TGTGCCATCAGTGTATCCGGTTTTGGCTATGGCTACACCTTC.

The gene calls are TRBV28 and TRBJ2-7; tentative D call: TRBD2 (6 bases). Per germline, CDR1 MDHEN and CDR2 SYDVKM. Trimming took 4 bases from V and 0 from J, leaving 22 bases between them. CDR3 length equals 18 residues. The CDR3 DNA follows: TGTGCCAGCAGTTCCCACAACCTCGGGGGTCAGAGCTCCTACGAGCAGTACTTC. This codes for CASSSHNLGGQSSYEQYF.

The table lists this clone with a few counts. The chain combines TRBV9 with TRBJ2-5; TRBD1 is a possible D gene (6 bases). The CDR3 has 15 amino acids. Trimming took off 4 bases at V and 1 base at J, with 14 bases between the two ends. Germline CDR1 reads SGDLS; CDR2 reads YYNGEE. This CDR3 is CASSPRGMGQETQYF. Here the CDR3 DNA reads TGTGCCAGCAGCCCAAGGGGGATGGGCCAAGAGACCCAGTACTTC.

The chain links TRBV25-1 to TRBJ2-3; TRBD1 or TRBD2 may be the D gene (5 bases each). Trimming took off 1 base at V and 9 bases at J, with 17 bases between the two ends. Germline V gene lookup returns CDR1 MGHDK and CDR2 SYGVNS. The CDR3 runs to 15 residues. CDR3 DNA: TGTGCCAGCAGTGAATGGGGGAAGACCCAAGGGACGCAGTATTTT. Its translation: CASSEWGKTQGTQYF.

This clone occurred once. The CDR3 reads CASSLGNQPQHF. CDR3 nucleotides: TGTGCCAGCAGCTTAGGGAATCAGCCCCAGCATTTT. This rearrangement joins TRBV5-6 to TRBJ1-5; D ambiguous. Trimming cost V 2 bases and J 4 bases, with 4 bases left between them. The CDR3 sequence is 12 residues long. The germline V gene has CDR1 SGHDT and CDR2 YYEEEE.